This paragraph reports one TCR beta chain. Its antigen is undetermined. These data originate in a study of T cells after yellow fever vaccination. Study-wide findings and caveats: Booster samples showed a return of most primary-vaccination clones (roughly 96% CD4, roughly 85% CD8).

A process of 5'RACE template switching, which added a universal primer site and UMIs, was used to make TCR cDNA. TCRdb recomputed calls from the 5' RACE reads with MiXCR, one row per CDR3 protein. This table holds under 300,000 distinct CDR3 sequences, around 7% found once. The V end lost 10 bases, the J end lost 0 bases, and 7 bases lay between the germline ends. Per germline, CDR1 MNHEY and CDR2 SVGEGT. CDR3 length equals 12 residues. The clonotype originates from a man aged 25 to 40 who received the YFV17D yellow fever vaccine. The chain couples TRBV6-2 or TRBV6-3 to TRBJ2-1; D is ambiguous. This sample comprised CD4+ T cells sorted from PBMCs, obtained 15 days after the yellow fever booster vaccination. The CDR3 DNA reads as TGTGCCACCGCCACCTCCTACAATGAGCAGTTCTTC. As protein: CATATSYNEQFF.